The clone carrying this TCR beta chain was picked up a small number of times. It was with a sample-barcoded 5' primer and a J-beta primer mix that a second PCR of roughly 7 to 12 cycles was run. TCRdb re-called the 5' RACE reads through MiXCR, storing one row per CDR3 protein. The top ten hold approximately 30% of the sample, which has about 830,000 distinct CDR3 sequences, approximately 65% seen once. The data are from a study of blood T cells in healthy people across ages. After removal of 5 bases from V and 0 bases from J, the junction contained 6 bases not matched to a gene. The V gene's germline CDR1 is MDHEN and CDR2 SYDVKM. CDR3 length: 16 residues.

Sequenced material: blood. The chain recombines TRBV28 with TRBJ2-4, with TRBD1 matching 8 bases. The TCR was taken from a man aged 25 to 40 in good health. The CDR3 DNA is TGTGCCAGCAGTCCCTACAGGGGGGAAGCCAAAAACATTCAGTACTTC. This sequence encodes CASSPYRGEAKNIQYF. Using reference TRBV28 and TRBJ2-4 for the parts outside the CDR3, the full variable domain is DVKVTQSSRYLVKRTGEKVFLECVQDMDHENMFWYRQDPGLGLRLIYFSYDVKMKEKGDIPEGYSVSREKKERFSLILESASTNQTSMYLCASSPYRGEAKNIQYFGAGTRLSVL.